This section outlines one TCR beta chain sequence together with its context. Across 18 months, stable Graves' hyperthyroidism was marked by no progression to ophthalmopathy. Recently diagnosed hyperthyroidism of less than 2 months' duration affected patients aged 18 to 65. This sample is drawn from a study of T cells in Graves' hyperthyroidism and ophthalmopathy. Overall study: Peripheral blood was collected at initial diagnosis, before any treatment.

It was RNA transcripts that yielded the amplified TCR beta CDR3 regions. TCR CDR3 regions were first amplified by RT-PCR with HTBI primers. TCRdb itself ran the multiplex PCR reads through MiXCR, one entry per CDR3 protein. The sample lists a few hundred thousand distinct CDR3 sequences, 15% to 19% seen once, with roughly 6.6% in the top ten. Germline V gene lookup returns CDR1 LGHDT and CDR2 YNNKEL (reference sequence). The CDR3 runs 16 residues. V was clipped by 4 bases and J by 2 bases, with 16 bases between them. Sequencing was carried out using blood. This rearrangement joins TRBV3-1 to TRBJ2-3; D is possibly TRBD2 (6 bases). This receptor was identified in a woman in her twenties or thirties with Graves' hyperthyroidism. The CDR3 DNA is TGTGCCAGCAGCCCTTTTACTAGCATCTTCACAGATACGCAGTATTTT. Encoded protein: CASSPFTSIFTDTQYF.